This T cell receptor (beta chain) appears in the sequencing data of a study of blood T cell repertoires in COVID-19 (dated by TCRdb to the early 2020s). About the study as a whole: The collaborator samples originated in the United States, Italy and Spain and spanned the acute and convalescent phases of COVID-19. The prospective study material was composed of cDNA or gDNA derived from T cells, B-cell-depleted T cells, or PBMCs. Subjects who had been exposed to COVID-19, were actively infected with it, or had recovered from it provided the deeply sampled blood TCRbeta repertoires that made up the dataset. The repertoires were released in a freely available public database meant as a resource for research on the immune response to SARS-CoV-2. The samples were drawn from two sources: the first 160 participants of the ongoing ImmuneRACE study, and over 950 subjects contributed by 6 global collaborators. Sample metadata almost always included a de-identified subject ID, COVID-19 status, age in years and sex. HLA class I and class II types, where available, came from metadata supplied by the sample provider rather than from assay-based typing.

TCRbeta CDR3 regions were amplified from genomic DNA by means of the immunoSEQ Assay, a bias-controlled multiplex PCR. The source study handled its data this way. The number of nucleated cells in each sample was estimated from the amplification of reference gene primers within the assay. To quantify the absolute abundance of each unique TCRbeta CDR3 rearrangement, sequence reads were collapsed and filtered. Productive Simpson clonality was computed per sample as the square root of Simpson's diversity index over productive rearrangements. Imported from immuneACCESS, the table was reduced by TCRdb to in-frame sequences with V and J called. These copies leave out some clones; in studies compared against another copy, an unresolved V gene accounts for under half, and the cause of the remainder is not known. That table is the source of V, J and clone size, and D and trimming were worked out from the DNA. Present in this sample are about 91,000 clones, around 79% of which were seen just once. About 10% of the sample rests with the top ten.

Broader findings and caveats from the paper: How much clinical and demographic metadata was included differed by source and by participant, and the metadata was provided uncurated.

Each collaborating institution followed its own protocols to collect whole blood in K2EDTA tubes. For TCRbeta analysis, collaborators shipped samples as frozen whole blood, isolated PBMCs, or DNA extracted from either of those sample types. The germline V gene yields KGHSH for CDR1 and LQKENI for CDR2. The CDR3, from cysteine to phenylalanine, totals 15 residues. Only the CDR3 portion is preserved as DNA: 45 bases, with reading frame beginning at the first base. Deletion took 2 bases off V and 2 bases off J, with a span of 12 bases between the germline ends. This clone has a single count. What antigen it recognizes has not been identified. Base qualities are not provided; no much larger clone lies one nucleotide away.

This receptor chain uses TRBV18 and TRBJ2-5; the D gene is perhaps TRBD2, from 6 matching bases. Input material: peripheral blood. The sequence came from a woman aged 80 or over with acute or convalescent COVID-19. At the DNA level, the sequence is TGTGCCAGCTCACCAGGTCGGACTACACAAGAGACCCAGTACTTC. Translated, this gives CASSPGRTTQETQYF.